This T cell receptor beta chain appears in the sequencing data of a study of T cell repertoires in cytomegalovirus infection. Via MiXCR, TCRdb re-called the reads, giving one row per CDR3 protein. The sample carries roughly 200,000 distinct CDR3 sequences, 8% to 10% recorded once. The V gene lost 4 bases and the J gene lost 5 bases, with 33 bases spanning the gap. Germline CDR1 and CDR2: LGHNT and FRNRAP. The CDR3 extends over 21 amino acids. This clonotype was detected ten times or more. Sequencing was performed on PBMCs. This clonotype originated in a human donor in good health (CMV status not recorded). Some clones in this sample may be carry-over from other donors' samples. The rearrangement joins TRBV12-5 to TRBJ2-1, with a possible D match to TRBD1 (6 bases). The DNA of the CDR3 is TGTGCTAGTGGTTCGGCGCCCGGCAGGGGAAGTTTTAACACTCATCACAATGAGCAGTTCTTC. Amino acids: CASGSAPGRGSFNTHHNEQFF.